This is a list of T cell receptor beta chains from one sample in a study of T cell repertoires in cytomegalovirus infection. TCRdb passed the reads through MiXCR, listing each CDR3 protein once. The repertoire holds 200,000 to 300,000 distinct CDR3 sequences, with over 9% as singletons. Specimen: PBMCs. The receptors were gathered from a human donor in good health (CMV status not recorded). Some clones in this sample may be carry-over from other donors' samples. Each CDR3 is given with its conserved first and last residue. D genes are given only for firm matches. Not all rows give a size; the values are once, few, many and, for expanded clones, a class.

CDR3	DNA	J	size	V	D
CASSPHGGQETQYF	TGCGCCAGCAGCCCCCACGGGGGTCAAGAGACCCAGTACTTC	TRBJ2-5	many	TRBV5-1	NA
CASSPRGAEGGTEAFF	TGTGCCAGCAGCCCCCGAGGGGCCGAGGGGGGCACTGAAGCTTTCTTT	TRBJ1-1	many	TRBV4-2	NA
CASSSSAGSNSPLHF	TGTGCCAGCAGCTCCAGTGCAGGGTCCAATTCACCCCTCCACTTT	TRBJ1-6	many	TRBV7-6	NA
CASTAGHQETQYF	TGTGCCAGCACCGCGGGGCACCAAGAGACCCAGTACTTC	TRBJ2-5	many	TRBV6-1	NA
CASGLSRYEQYF	TGCGCCAGTGGGCTCAGCAGGTACGAGCAGTACTTC	TRBJ2-7	NA	TRBV10-2	NA
CASSGTGGGSPLHF	TGTGCCAGCAGTGGGACAGGTGGCGGTTCACCCCTCCACTTT	TRBJ1-6	few	TRBV25-1	TRBD1
CASSVGRLAGDVNEQFF	TGTGCCAGCAGTGTCGGTCGACTAGCGGGGGATGTCAATGAGCAGTTCTTC	TRBJ2-1	few	TRBV2	TRBD2
CASSLAGQGRTEAFF	TGTGCCAGCAGCTTAGCTGGACAGGGTCGCACTGAAGCTTTCTTT	TRBJ1-1	many	TRBV7-9	TRBD1
CASSLGQGWAYTF	TGTGCCAGCAGTTTGGGACAGGGGTGGGCCTACACCTTC	TRBJ1-2	NA	TRBV12-3/TRBV12-4	TRBD1
CSARTGGSPEAFF	TGCAGTGCTAGGACAGGGGGCTCGCCTGAAGCTTTCTTT	TRBJ1-1	NA	TRBV20-1	TRBD1
CASSPRKLGDQETQYF	TGTGCCAGCTCACCTCGGAAGTTGGGTGACCAAGAGACCCAGTACTTC	TRBJ2-5	NA	TRBV18	NA
CASSLNGWGSPLHF	TGTGCCAGCAGTCTGAACGGGTGGGGTTCACCCCTCCACTTT	TRBJ1-6	few	TRBV12-3/TRBV12-4	NA
CASSSPLAGGGETQYF	TGTGCCAGCAGCTCCCCTCTAGCGGGGGGGGGAGAGACCCAGTACTTC	TRBJ2-5	NA	TRBV7-3	TRBD2
CASSQGNSGGLNEQFF	TGCGCCAGCAGCCAAGGAAATAGCGGGGGCCTAAATGAGCAGTTCTTC	TRBJ2-1	NA	TRBV4-1	TRBD2
CASSPRVLGYGLRDTEAFF	TGTGCCAGCAGCCCGAGGGTGTTAGGGTACGGTTTACGGGACACTGAAGCTTTCTTT	TRBJ1-1	many	TRBV7-2	NA
CASSFSSEGTGELFF	TGTGCCAGCAGCTTTAGTTCTGAGGGGACGGGGGAGCTGTTTTTT	TRBJ2-2	few	TRBV7-2	NA
CASSGSRSTDTQYF	TGCGCCAGCAGTGGGAGCCGCAGCACAGATACGCAGTATTTT	TRBJ2-3	NA	TRBV23-1	NA
CASSPQGRGEDQETQYF	TGTGCCAGCAGCCCCCAAGGGCGGGGGGAAGACCAAGAGACCCAGTACTTC	TRBJ2-5	few	TRBV4-2	TRBD2
CASSTYAGGLADDNEQFF	TGTGCCAGCAGCACTTATGCGGGGGGACTAGCGGATGACAATGAGCAGTTCTTC	TRBJ2-1	many	TRBV7-7	TRBD2
CASSEWDAATEAFF	TGTGCCAGCAGTGAGTGGGATGCGGCCACTGAAGCTTTCTTT	TRBJ1-1	few	TRBV25-1	NA
CASSLVAGTLSGAFF	TGTGCCAGCAGCTTAGTAGCAGGGACCCTCTCTGGTGCTTTCTTT	TRBJ1-1	many	TRBV7-3	NA
CASAQGHYGYTF	TGTGCCAGCGCGCAGGGTCACTATGGCTACACCTTC	TRBJ1-2	many	TRBV7-2	NA
CAISSQGAHGYTF	TGTGCCATCAGTTCGCAGGGGGCGCACGGCTACACCTTC	TRBJ1-2	NA	TRBV10-3	TRBD1
CASSDTGGSSTEAFF	TGTGCCAGCAGTGACACAGGGGGCTCGAGCACTGAAGCTTTCTTT	TRBJ1-1	many	TRBV6-2/TRBV6-3	TRBD1
CASSSHRSPAGNTIYF	TGTGCCAGCAGTTCGCACAGGAGCCCGGCCGGAAACACCATATATTTT	TRBJ1-3	many	TRBV28	NA
CASSLEGTGGDQPQHF	TGTGCCAGCAGCTTGGAAGGGACAGGGGGCGATCAGCCCCAGCATTTT	TRBJ1-5	many	TRBV7-2	TRBD1
CASSMGQHQETQYF	TGTGCCAGCAGCATGGGACAGCACCAAGAGACCCAGTACTTC	TRBJ2-5	many	TRBV7-2	TRBD1
CASTGTLSSYEQYF	TGTGCCAGTACCGGGACTTTATCGTCCTACGAGCAGTACTTC	TRBJ2-7	many	TRBV12-3/TRBV12-4	NA
CASSLFPSGTPSSQETQYF	TGTGCCAGCAGCTTATTCCCTAGCGGGACCCCAAGTAGCCAAGAGACCCAGTACTTC	TRBJ2-5	NA	TRBV7-6	TRBD2
CASSLSGRDYEQYF	TGTGCCAGCAGCCTTAGCGGGAGGGACTACGAGCAGTACTTC	TRBJ2-7	many	TRBV7-2	TRBD2
CASSLGQGEHSPLHF	TGTGCCAGCAGCTTGGGACAGGGGGAACATTCACCCCTCCACTTT	TRBJ1-6	NA	TRBV5-6	TRBD1
CASSDGVQGPGYTF	TGTGCCAGCAGTGACGGTGTACAGGGGCCGGGCTACACCTTC	TRBJ1-2	NA	TRBV25-1	TRBD1